The present T cell receptor beta chain was sequenced within a study of T-cell memory formation after mild COVID-19. Regarding the study as a whole: In pre-infection memory, a portion of responding clones appeared, which suggested that cross-reactive memory joined.

In this sample, this clonotype turned up a few times. Its antigen is still unknown. TCRdb independently ran MiXCR on the 5' RACE reads; one entry per CDR3 protein. The sample includes about 290,000 distinct CDR3 sequences, around a sixth of them seen just once. This CDR3 is built from 16 residues. CDR1 is SGHVS, CDR2 FNYEAQ, per germline. The junction had 5 bases not matched to a gene; V was cut back by 7 bases and J by 1 base. The specimen was PBMCs or a T cell subset sorted from them (not recorded which). This clonotype was obtained from a man between 18 and 29 years old who had mild COVID-19 (a few samples of this study predate the infection). Cell type and time point are not known. V gene TRBV7-6 combines with J gene TRBJ2-6; 9 positions match TRBD1. The CDR3: CASKQGAGSGANVLTF. The CDR3 DNA reads as TGTGCCAGCAAACAGGGGGCCGGTTCTGGGGCCAACGTCCTGACTTTC.